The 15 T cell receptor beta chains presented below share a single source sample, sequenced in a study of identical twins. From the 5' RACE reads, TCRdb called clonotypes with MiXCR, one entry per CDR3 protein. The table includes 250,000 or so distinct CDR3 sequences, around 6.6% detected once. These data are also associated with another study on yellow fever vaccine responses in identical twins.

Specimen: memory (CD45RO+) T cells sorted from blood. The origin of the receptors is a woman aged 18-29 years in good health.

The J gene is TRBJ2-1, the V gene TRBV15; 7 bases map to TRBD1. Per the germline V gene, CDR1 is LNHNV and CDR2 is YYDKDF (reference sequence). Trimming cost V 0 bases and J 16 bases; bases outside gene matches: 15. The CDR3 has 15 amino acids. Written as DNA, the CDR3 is TGTGCCACCAGCAGAGAGAGGGACCCCGGGACAGATGACTTCTTC. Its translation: CATSRERDPGTDDFF.

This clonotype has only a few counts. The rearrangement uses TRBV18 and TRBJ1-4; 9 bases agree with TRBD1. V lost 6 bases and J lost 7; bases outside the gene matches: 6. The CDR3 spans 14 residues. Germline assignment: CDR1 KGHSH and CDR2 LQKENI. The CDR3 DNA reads TGTGCCAGCTCGACCGGGACAGGGAGTGAAAAACTGTTTTTT. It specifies CASSTGTGSEKLFF.

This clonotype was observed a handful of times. The CDR3 DNA reads TGTGCCAGCAGTGGCTCCTATAATTCACCCCTCCACTTT. It is translated as CASSGSYNSPLHF. The V call is TRBV6-1, the J call TRBJ1-6, with D unclear. Germline CDR1 and CDR2: MNHNS and SASEGT. This CDR3 has 13 amino acids. V was cut by 4 bases and J by 0 bases, with 1 base left in between.

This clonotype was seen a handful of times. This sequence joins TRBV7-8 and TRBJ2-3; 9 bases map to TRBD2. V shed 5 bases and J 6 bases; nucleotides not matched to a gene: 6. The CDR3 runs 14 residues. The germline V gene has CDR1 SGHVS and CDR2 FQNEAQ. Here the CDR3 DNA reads TGTGCCAGCAGCCCTAGCGGGACTGGGGATACGCAGTATTTT. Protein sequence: CASSPSGTGDTQYF. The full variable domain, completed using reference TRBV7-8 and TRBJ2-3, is GAGVSQSPRYKVAKRGQDVALRCDPISGHVSLFWYQQALGQGPEFLTYFQNEAQLDKSGLPSDRFFAERPEGSVSTLKIQRTQQEDSAVYLCASSPSGTGDTQYFGPGTRLTVL.

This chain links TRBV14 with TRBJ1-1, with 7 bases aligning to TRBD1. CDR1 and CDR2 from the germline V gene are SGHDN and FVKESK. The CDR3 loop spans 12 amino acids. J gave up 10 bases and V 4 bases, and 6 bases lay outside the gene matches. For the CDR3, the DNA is TGTGCCAGCAGCCCCCTACAGGGGTCAGCTTTCTTT. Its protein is CASSPLQGSAFF. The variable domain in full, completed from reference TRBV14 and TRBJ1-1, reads EAGVTQFPSHSVIEKGQTVTLRCDPISGHDNLYWYRRVMGKEIKFLLHFVKESKQDESGMPNNRFLAERTGGTYSTLKVQPAELEDSGVYFCASSPLQGSAFFGQGTRLTVV.

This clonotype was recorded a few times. CDR3 protein: CSARDVMVGEQFF. The CDR3 DNA reads TGCAGTGCTAGAGATGTAATGGTCGGGGAGCAGTTCTTC. The V and J genes are TRBV20-1 and TRBJ2-1; D gene uncertain. Deletions cut 0 bases from V and 10 bases from J, with 13 bases between. The CDR3 loop spans 13 amino acids. Germline values: CDR1 DFQATT, CDR2 SNEGSKA (reference sequence).

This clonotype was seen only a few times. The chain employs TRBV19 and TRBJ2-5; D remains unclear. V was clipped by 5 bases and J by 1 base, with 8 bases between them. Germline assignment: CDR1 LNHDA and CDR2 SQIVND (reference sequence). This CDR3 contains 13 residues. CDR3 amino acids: CASSPGIQETQYF. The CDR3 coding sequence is TGTGCCAGTAGTCCAGGAATCCAAGAGACCCAGTACTTC.

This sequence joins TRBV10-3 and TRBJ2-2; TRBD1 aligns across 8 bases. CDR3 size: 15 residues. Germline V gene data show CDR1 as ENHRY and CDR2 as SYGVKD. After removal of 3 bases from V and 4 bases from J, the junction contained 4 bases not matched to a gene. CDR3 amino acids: CAISDVRGRTGELFF. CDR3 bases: TGTGCCATCAGTGATGTCAGGGGGCGCACCGGGGAGCTGTTTTTT.

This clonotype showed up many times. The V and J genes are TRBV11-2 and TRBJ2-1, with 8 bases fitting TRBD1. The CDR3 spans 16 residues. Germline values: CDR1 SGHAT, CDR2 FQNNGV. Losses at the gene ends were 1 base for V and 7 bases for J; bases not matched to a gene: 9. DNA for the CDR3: TGTGCCAGCAGCTTAGGGTCCCCGACAGGGGATAATGAGCAGTTCTTC. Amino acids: CASSLGSPTGDNEQFF.

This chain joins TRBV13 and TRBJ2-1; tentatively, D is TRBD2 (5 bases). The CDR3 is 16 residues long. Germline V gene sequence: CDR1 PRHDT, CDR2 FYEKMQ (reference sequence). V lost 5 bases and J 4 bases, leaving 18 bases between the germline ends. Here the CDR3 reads CASSIGMSHKYNEQFF. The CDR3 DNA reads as TGTGCCAGCAGCATCGGGATGAGTCACAAGTACAATGAGCAGTTCTTC.

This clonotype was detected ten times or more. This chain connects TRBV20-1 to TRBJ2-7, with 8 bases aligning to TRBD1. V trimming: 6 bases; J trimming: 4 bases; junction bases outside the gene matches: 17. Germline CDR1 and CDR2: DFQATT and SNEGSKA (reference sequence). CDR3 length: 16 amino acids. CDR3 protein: CSAQGGPTGDSYEQYV. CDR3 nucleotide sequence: TGCAGTGCCCAAGGGGGACCGACAGGGGATTCGTACGAGCAGTACGTC.

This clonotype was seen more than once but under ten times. The CDR3 loop is CASSLGGAFNEQFF. The DNA for the CDR3 is TGTGCCAGCAGCTTAGGCGGGGCTTTCAATGAGCAGTTCTTC. This chain connects TRBV7-7 to TRBJ2-1; D is possibly TRBD2 (6 bases). V was shortened by 1 base and J by 6 bases, with 10 bases between the two germline ends. Germline assignment: CDR1 SSHAT and CDR2 FNYEAQ (reference sequence). This CDR3 is built from 14 residues. Filled out from reference TRBV7-7 and TRBJ2-1, the complete variable domain reads GAGVSQSPRYKVTKRGQDVTLRCDPISSHATLYWYQQALGQGPEFLTYFNYEAQPDKSGLPSDRFSAERPEGSISTLTIQRTEQRDSAMYRCASSLGGAFNEQFFGPGTRLTVL.

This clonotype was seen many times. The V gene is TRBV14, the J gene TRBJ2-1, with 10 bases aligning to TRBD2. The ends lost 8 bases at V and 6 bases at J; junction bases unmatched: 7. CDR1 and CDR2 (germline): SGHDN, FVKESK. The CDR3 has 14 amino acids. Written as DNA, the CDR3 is TGTGCCAGCCGTCATCGACTAGCGGGCAATGAGCAGTTCTTC. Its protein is CASRHRLAGNEQFF.

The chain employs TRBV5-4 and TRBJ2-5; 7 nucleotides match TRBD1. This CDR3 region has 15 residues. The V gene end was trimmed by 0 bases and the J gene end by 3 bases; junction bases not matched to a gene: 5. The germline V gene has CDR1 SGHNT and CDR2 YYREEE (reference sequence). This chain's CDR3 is CASSLAPTGKETQYF. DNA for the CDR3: TGTGCCAGCAGCTTGGCCCCGACAGGGAAAGAGACCCAGTACTTC.

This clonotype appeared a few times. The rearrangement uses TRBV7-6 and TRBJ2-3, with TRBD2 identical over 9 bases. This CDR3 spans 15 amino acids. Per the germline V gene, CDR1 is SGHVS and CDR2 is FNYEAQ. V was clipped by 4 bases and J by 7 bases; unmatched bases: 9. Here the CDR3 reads CASSSSSGIANTQYF. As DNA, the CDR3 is TGTGCCAGCAGCTCCTCTAGCGGGATAGCTAATACGCAGTATTTT. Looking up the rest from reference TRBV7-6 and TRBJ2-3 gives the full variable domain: GAGVSQSPRYKVTKRGQDVALRCDPISGHVSLYWYRQALGQGPEFLTYFNYEAQQDKSGLPNDRFSAERPEGSISTLTIQRTEQRDSAMYRCASSSSSGIANTQYFGPGTRLTVL.